Each of the 5 T cell receptor beta chains below was sequenced from the same sample in a study of T cells after yellow fever vaccination (dated by TCRdb to the late 2010s). The library was made by 5' RACE. This sample was sequenced with an Illumina HiSeq 2500. The public reads were reanalyzed by TCRdb: fastp trimming at Q25, MiXCR alignment, in-frame beta chains only. CDR3 protein sequences are deduplicated, and each keeps its most common genes and DNA. This sample gives approximately 110,000 distinct CDR3 sequences in total; under 8.5% of them show up just once. Together, the top ten hold roughly 2.5% of the sample. Sample treatment or condition, as interpreted from the label and publication: live attenuated yellow fever vaccine strain. Specimen: CD4+ T cells sorted from PBMCs, collected around 10 days after the first yellow fever vaccination. These receptor sequences come from a man aged 18-30 years who received the YFV17D yellow fever vaccine.

This clonotype has at least ten counts. V is TRBV25-1 and J is TRBJ1-2; D not certain. V was clipped by 2 bases and J by 4 bases, with 8 bases between them. The CDR3 consists of 13 residues. Germline V gene lookup returns CDR1 MGHDK and CDR2 SYGVNS. The DNA for the CDR3 is TGTGCCAGCAGTGAAGAATTCTTCTATGGCTACACCTTC. It yields the protein CASSEEFFYGYTF.

This clonotype appeared many times. The chain combines TRBV20-1 with TRBJ2-5, with 8 bases that match TRBD1. Germline CDR1 is DFQATT and CDR2 is SNEGSKA (reference sequence). With V trimmed by 5 bases and J by 1 base, 3 bases remained unmatched. CDR3 length: 13 amino acids. CDR3 nucleotides: TGCAGTGCTCCGGGACAGGTCCAAGAGACCCAGTACTTC. This sequence encodes CSAPGQVQETQYF.

This clonotype occurred many times. J is TRBJ1-1 and V is TRBV5-5; 7 positions agree with TRBD1. Germline CDR1 is SGHKS and CDR2 is YYEKEE (reference sequence). Trimming took 2 bases from V and 3 from J; bases not matched to a gene: 4. This CDR3 has 14 amino acids. As DNA, the CDR3 is TGTGCCAGCAGCTTACAGGGGCAGGACACTGAAGCTTTCTTT. This encodes CASSLQGQDTEAFF.

The chain carries TRBV7-2 and TRBJ2-3, with TRBD2 as a possible D gene (7 bases). This CDR3 comprises 16 residues. Germline V gene sequence: CDR1 SGHTA, CDR2 FQGNSA. Trimming left V 3 bases short and J 5 bases short, with 18 bases between. In DNA form, the CDR3 reads TGTGCCAGCAGCTTCGGGTCGAGGGGGGGAGAAGATACGCAGTATTTT. This gives the protein CASSFGSRGGEDTQYF.

This clonotype was detected ten times or more. DNA of the CDR3: TGTGCCAGCAGCTCACCACTGAAAGAGACCCAGTACTTC. It yields the protein CASSSPLKETQYF. V usage is TRBV7-2 and J usage is TRBJ2-5, with no clear D. CDR3 size: 13 residues. CDR1 and CDR2 (germline): SGHTA, FQGNSA. V was pared by 4 bases and J by 3 bases, with 9 bases between.